This T cell receptor (beta chain) derives from a study of CD8 T cells in Susac syndrome. It was with random hexamers that 0.5 to 1 ug RNA was reverse transcribed. Across 54 Vbeta and 13 Jbeta, immunoSEQ multiplex PCR amplified TCR beta CDR3. TCRdb analysed the immunoSEQ multiplex PCR reads with MiXCR anew, one entry per CDR3 protein. This sample carries roughly 330,000 distinct CDR3 sequences, 92% of them seen once, and the ten largest clones take approximately 0.065%. CDR3 length equals 13 residues. Deletions cut 6 bases from V and 6 bases from J, with 13 bases between. The chain employs TRBV12-3 or TRBV12-4 and TRBJ2-3, with no clear D. The specimen was CD4+ T cells from PBMCs. The receptor was isolated from a human donor with multiple sclerosis. As DNA, the CDR3 is TGTGCCAGCAGCCGGGCTATGAGGGATACGCAGTATTTT. Protein: CASSRAMRDTQYF.